A single sample is the source of the 22 T cell receptor beta chains below, sequenced in a study of siplizumab effects on memory and regulatory T cells. Assay used: immunoSEQ multiplex PCR; TCRdb lists only in-frame clones, some missing. The sample shows 97,000 or so clones, roughly 92% of them seen only once. Sequencing input: CD4+ T cells sorted from blood. The receptors stem from a human donor in good health.

The chain carries TRBV7-9 and TRBJ2-7; D perhaps matches TRBD1 (5 bases). The CDR3 consists of 14 residues. Trimming removed 5 bases from V and 2 bases from J, with 13 bases in between. The germline CDR1 and CDR2 sequences are SEHNR and FQNEAQ (reference sequence). In DNA, the CDR3 is TGTGCCAGCAGCCCGCCAGACAGTGCCTACGAGCAGTACTTC. Protein: CASSPPDSAYEQYF.

The genes are TRBV4-2 and TRBJ2-7; the D is unclear. The V gene lost 0 bases and the J gene lost 3 bases, with 9 bases spanning the gap. The length of the CDR3 is 14 residues. Germline CDR1 reads LGHNA; CDR2 reads YNFKEQ. In DNA, the CDR3 is TGTGCCAGCAGCCAAGAATTGTTGTTCTACGAGCAGTACTTC. This sequence encodes CASSQELLFYEQYF.

This chain connects TRBV25-1 to TRBJ1-5; the match to TRBD1 covers 7 bases. Trimming at V came to 6 bases and at J to 0 bases, leaving 11 bases not matched to a gene. The CDR3 runs to 17 residues. The V gene's germline CDR1 is MGHDK and CDR2 SYGVNS. CDR3 loop: CASRSETGQNSNQPQHF. The DNA for the CDR3 is TGTGCCAGCAGGTCCGAGACAGGGCAAAATAGCAATCAGCCCCAGCATTTT.

The chain combines TRBV7-7 with TRBJ2-5, with D possibly TRBD2 on 5 matching bases. V lost 0 bases and J 4 bases, leaving 12 bases between the germline ends. CDR3 size: 15 residues. Germline loops: CDR1 SSHAT, CDR2 FNYEAQ (reference sequence). In nucleotides, the CDR3 is TGTGCCAGCAGCTTAGCTGGAGGAGGAACAGAGACCCAGTACTTC. Protein sequence: CASSLAGGGTETQYF.

V usage is TRBV15 and J usage is TRBJ2-7; D may be TRBD2 (6 bases). Germline V CDR1 and CDR2: LNHNV, YYDKDF (reference sequence). Trimming shortened V by 3 bases and J by 5 bases, and 14 bases separated the two germline ends. The CDR3 consists of 14 residues. CDR3 amino acids: CATSRDYRNHEQYF. CDR3 DNA sequence: TGTGCCACCAGCAGGGACTATCGGAACCACGAGCAGTACTTC.

This chain connects TRBV19 to TRBJ1-2; 7 nucleotides line up with TRBD1. CDR1 and CDR2 (germline): LNHDA, SQIVND (reference sequence). V was clipped by 7 bases and J by 7 bases; unmatched bases: 18. The CDR3 runs 16 residues. The CDR3 region is CASNPLLRGGATGYTF. The CDR3 DNA is TGTGCCAGTAACCCTCTCCTGCGAGGGGGCGCGACTGGCTACACCTTC.

The rearrangement uses TRBV28 and TRBJ1-2; the match to TRBD1 covers 7 bases. This CDR3 region has 19 residues. CDR1 MDHEN and CDR2 SYDVKM come from the germline V gene. The junction had 28 bases not matched to a gene; V was cut back by 7 bases and J by 8 bases. The CDR3 reads CASKQRERMADRKKRGYTF. DNA of the CDR3: TGTGCCAGCAAACAACGAGAAAGGATGGCGGACAGGAAAAAGAGGGGCTACACCTTC.

J is TRBJ1-2 and V is TRBV28; D is uncertain. The CDR3 has 13 residues. V gave up 3 bases and J gave up 4 bases, with 9 bases separating them. CDR1 MDHEN and CDR2 SYDVKM come from the germline V gene. CDR3 in amino acids: CASSFEALYGYTF. CDR3 sequence (DNA): TGTGCCAGCAGTTTCGAGGCCCTCTATGGCTACACCTTC.

The chain recombines TRBV2 with TRBJ1-4, with D perhaps TRBD1 (5 bases). V was shortened by 5 bases and J by 5 bases, with 12 bases between the two germline ends. CDR1 is SNHLY and CDR2 is FYNNEI in the germline V gene. The length of the CDR3 is 14 residues. The CDR3 bases are TGTGCCAGCAGTTTCGGCAGGGCAAATGAAAAACTGTTTTTT. Its translation is CASSFGRANEKLFF. The whole variable domain, filled in from reference TRBV2 and TRBJ1-4, reads EPEVTQTPSHQVTQMGQEVILRCVPISNHLYFYWYRQILGQKVEFLVSFYNNEISEKSEIFDDQFSVERPDGSNFTLKIRSTKLEDSAMYFCASSFGRANEKLFFGSGTQLSVL.

The chain combines TRBV29-1 with TRBJ2-1; tentatively, D is TRBD1 or TRBD2 (5 bases each). Germline values: CDR1 SQVTM, CDR2 ANQGSEA. This CDR3 has 16 amino acids. The germline V and J ends were trimmed by 6 bases and 4 bases, with 22 bases remaining between them. CDR3 loop: CSVPRRTLGVYNEQFF. DNA for the CDR3: TGCAGCGTCCCTCGAAGGACCCTGGGGGTGTACAATGAGCAGTTCTTC.

The chain links TRBV4-1 to TRBJ2-5, with 9 bases aligning to TRBD2. Germline V gives CDR1 MGHRA, CDR2 YSYEKL. J lost 0 bases, V lost 1 base, and 9 bases had no gene match. The CDR3 is 18 amino acids. CDR3 protein: CASSQAPRGLANQETQYF. DNA of the CDR3: TGCGCCAGCAGCCAAGCCCCCAGAGGACTAGCGAACCAAGAGACCCAGTACTTC.

This clone was seen a handful of times. The chain has TRBV10-3 and TRBJ1-5; perhaps TRBD1 as D (6 bases). The CDR3 contains 14 residues. Germline V CDR1 and CDR2: ENHRY, SYGVKD. V lost 6 bases to trimming and J lost 4 bases, with 13 bases between them. The CDR3 protein is CAISGNRDNQPQHF. Written as DNA, the CDR3 is TGTGCCATCAGCGGAAACAGGGATAATCAGCCCCAGCATTTT.

This chain joins TRBV5-1 and TRBJ2-7; 9 bases align to TRBD1. The CDR3 runs 15 residues. CDR1 SGHRS and CDR2 YFSETQ come from the germline V gene. Losses at the gene ends were 0 bases for V and 6 bases for J; bases not matched to a gene: 7. This CDR3 is CASSLGSGQGGEQYF. The DNA for the CDR3 is TGCGCCAGCAGCTTGGGTTCGGGACAGGGTGGCGAGCAGTACTTC.

This sequence joins TRBV18 and TRBJ1-4, with D tentatively TRBD1 (5 bases). This CDR3 spans 18 amino acids. CDR1 is KGHSH and CDR2 is LQKENI in the germline V gene. Trimming took off 4 bases at V and 6 bases at J, with 24 bases between the two ends. The CDR3 region has the DNA TGTGCCAGCTCACTCAATATACTGGTGGGGCTTCAGGATGAAAAACTGTTTTTT. Translated, it gives CASSLNILVGLQDEKLFF.

V is TRBV2 and J is TRBJ1-4; D possibly corresponds to TRBD1 (5 bases). CDR1 SNHLY and CDR2 FYNNEI come from the germline V gene. Trimming left V 6 bases short and J 0 bases short, with 17 bases between. The CDR3 extends over 17 amino acids. As DNA, the CDR3 is TGTGCCAGCAGCCGGGACCCACTTCCAGCAACTAATGAAAAACTGTTTTTT. The encoded protein is CASSRDPLPATNEKLFF. The entire variable domain, with the rest obtained from reference TRBV2 and TRBJ1-4, is as follows: EPEVTQTPSHQVTQMGQEVILRCVPISNHLYFYWYRQILGQKVEFLVSFYNNEISEKSEIFDDQFSVERPDGSNFTLKIRSTKLEDSAMYFCASSRDPLPATNEKLFFGSGTQLSVL.

V and J are TRBV6-5 and TRBJ2-2; D perhaps matches TRBD2 (5 bases). V was pared by 6 bases and J by 4 bases, with 12 bases between. The CDR3 runs 14 residues. Germline V gene lookup returns CDR1 MNHEY and CDR2 SVGAGI. The CDR3 nucleotides are TGTGCCAGCAGGTCTCCCCGGGGCACCGGGGAGCTGTTTTTT. The encoded protein is CASRSPRGTGELFF.

This clone appeared a single time. The gene calls are TRBV9 and TRBJ1-2; the match to TRBD1 covers 7 bases. Germline CDR1 and CDR2: SGDLS and YYNGEE. This CDR3 has 14 residues. After removal of 2 bases from V and 4 bases from J, the junction contained 5 bases not matched to a gene. CDR3 DNA sequence: TGTGCCAGCAGCGTGGAACGGGACAGCTATGGCTACACCTTC. This sequence encodes CASSVERDSYGYTF.

The genes are TRBV11-2 and TRBJ1-1; no clear D gene. The CDR3 contains 15 residues. V lost 0 bases, J lost 0 bases, and 8 bases lay in between. Per the germline V gene, CDR1 is SGHAT and CDR2 is FQNNGV. In nucleotides, the CDR3 is TGTGCCAGCAGCTTAGATGGGCGGATGAACACTGAAGCTTTCTTT. Translating it yields CASSLDGRMNTEAFF.

V gene TRBV7-2 combines with J gene TRBJ2-5, with TRBD1 matching over 7 bases. The CDR3 length is 13 residues. Germline CDR1 is SGHTA and CDR2 is FQGNSA. The J segment lost 13 bases and the V segment lost 8 bases, leaving 16 bases of the junction unmatched. The CDR3 DNA is TGTGCCAGCCAAAAACAGAGACAGGGTCATGTGTACTTC. It yields the protein CASQKQRQGHVYF.

The chain employs TRBV30 and TRBJ1-3; D may be TRBD1 (5 bases). The CDR3 runs to 12 residues. Germline CDR1 is GTSNPN and CDR2 is SVGIG (reference sequence). V dropped 0 bases and J dropped 9 bases, with 9 bases sitting between them. The CDR3 is CAWSVRRGTIYF. The DNA of the CDR3 is TGTGCCTGGAGTGTACGTAGGGGCACCATATATTTT.

The rearrangement joins TRBV18 to TRBJ2-7; either TRBD1 or TRBD2 may fit D (5 bases each). Trimming shortened V by 4 bases and J by 5 bases, and 9 bases separated the two germline ends. CDR1 and CDR2 from the germline V gene are KGHSH and LQKENI. The CDR3 extends over 12 amino acids. The CDR3 nucleotides are TGTGCCAGCTCACGGGTGGGGGACGAGCAGTACTTC. It specifies CASSRVGDEQYF.

The chain uses TRBV21-1 and TRBJ2-7; the table names TRBD1, a call not compared with the DNA. TRBV21-1 is labeled a pseudogene. The CDR3 consists of 15 residues. The CDR3 coding sequence is TGTGCCAGCAGCAAAGCGGGACAGAGGGATTACGAGCAGTACTTC. It is translated as CASSKAGQRDYEQYF.